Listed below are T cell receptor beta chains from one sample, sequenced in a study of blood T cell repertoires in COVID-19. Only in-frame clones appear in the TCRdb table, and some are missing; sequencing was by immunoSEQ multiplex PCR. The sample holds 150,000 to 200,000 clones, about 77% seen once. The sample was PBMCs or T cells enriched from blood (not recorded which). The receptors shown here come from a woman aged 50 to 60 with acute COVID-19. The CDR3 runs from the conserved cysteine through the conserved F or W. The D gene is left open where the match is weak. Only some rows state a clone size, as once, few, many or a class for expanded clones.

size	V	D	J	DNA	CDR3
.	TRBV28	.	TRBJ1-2	TGTGCCAGCAGCTTAACGACAGGTCTCATATCCTACGGCTACACCTTC	CASSLTTGLISYGYTF
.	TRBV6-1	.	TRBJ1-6	TGTGCCAGCAGTGAAGCTCAGGGTCTGGGGTCACCCCTCCACTTT	CASSEAQGLGSPLHF
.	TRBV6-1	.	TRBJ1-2	TGTGCCAGCAGTGTCCTCCGCACGGGGGGAAACTATGGCTACACCTTC	CASSVLRTGGNYGYTF
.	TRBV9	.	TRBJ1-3	TGTGCCAGCAGCGTAAGGCAGGCGAGTACCGGAAACACCATATATTTT	CASSVRQASTGNTIYF
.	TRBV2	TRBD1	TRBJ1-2	TGTGCCAGCAGTGTACAGGGGGCGCTTAAGGGCTACACCTTC	CASSVQGALKGYTF
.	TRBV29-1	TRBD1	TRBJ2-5	TGCAGCTTACTAGGGGGCTTCGAGACCCAGTACTTC	CSLLGGFETQYF
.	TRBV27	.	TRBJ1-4	TGTGCCAGCAGCCGGGGGGTGTCGACTAATGAAAAACTGTTTTTT	CASSRGVSTNEKLFF
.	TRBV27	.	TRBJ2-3	TGTGCCAGCGGAATTTGGTGGGGGAGGATAGATACGCAGTATTTT	CASGIWWGRIDTQYF
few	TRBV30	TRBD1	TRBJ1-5	TGTGCCTGGAGTACTGGACAGGGGGCAGGACAGCCCCAGCATTTT	CAWSTGQGAGQPQHF
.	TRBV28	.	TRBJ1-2	TGTGCCAGCAGTGAACAGGGAAATAACTATGGCTACACCTTC	CASSEQGNNYGYTF
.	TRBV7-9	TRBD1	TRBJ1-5	TGTGCCAGCAGCCAACAGGGGGATCAGCCCCAGCATTTT	CASSQQGDQPQHF
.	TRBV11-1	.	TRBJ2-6	TGTGCCAGCCTCGGTGGGGGCGCTGGGGCCAACGTCCTGACTTTC	CASLGGGAGANVLTF
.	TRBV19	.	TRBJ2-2	TGTGCCAGTAGTATACAGTATGACACCGGGGAGCTGTTTTTT	CASSIQYDTGELFF